This is a list of T cell receptor beta chains from one sample in a study of cytomegalovirus exposure and HLA in healthy donors. Libraries were prepared by immunoSEQ multiplex PCR; TCRdb keeps only in-frame clonotypes and omits some of them. The repertoire has about 190,000 clones, approximately 82% of them found once; the top ten carry 2.1%. The specimen was PBMCs. The receptors were sampled from a woman younger than 30 in good health and CMV-seropositive. The CDR3 runs from the conserved cysteine through the conserved F or W. The order of the fields is CDR3 DNA, CDR3 protein, D gene, J gene, V gene. D genes are given only for firm matches.

TGTGCCAGCAGCGCCGGGGGGAACCAAGAGACCCAGTACTTC,CASSAGGNQETQYF,TRBD2,TRBJ2-5,TRBV9
TGTGCCAGCACTCCCTTCGGGGAGGGCTCCTACGAGCAGTACTTC,CASTPFGEGSYEQYF,TRBD2,TRBJ2-7,TRBV6-5
TGTGCCAGCAGCTTACCTATACTAGCGGAGGGCCTAGTCACAGATACGCAGTATTTT,CASSLPILAEGLVTDTQYF,TRBD2,TRBJ2-3,TRBV7-9
TGTGCCAGCAGTCAACGAGGAAGACAGTACACAGATACGCAGTATTTT,CASSQRGRQYTDTQYF,NA,TRBJ2-3,TRBV5-4
TGTGCCAGCAGCTTAGGGAGGGACCACAATGAGCAGTACTTC,CASSLGRDHNEQYF,NA,TRBJ2-7,TRBV7-9
TGCGCCAGCAGTCTCGACAGGAGCTCCTACAATGAGCAGTTCTTC,CASSLDRSSYNEQFF,NA,TRBJ2-1,TRBV4-3
TGTGCCTGGAGTAGGGACAGGGGGGAACCTTATGGCTACACCTTC,CAWSRDRGEPYGYTF,TRBD1,TRBJ1-2,TRBV30
TGTGCCAGCCACCAGGACAGGGGAATATCGGAGACCCAGTACTTC,CASHQDRGISETQYF,TRBD1,TRBJ2-5,TRBV28
TGTGCCAGCAGTTTATCGAACAGGGGGCTGGAACAAGAGACCCAGTACTTC,CASSLSNRGLEQETQYF,TRBD1,TRBJ2-5,TRBV27
TGTGCCAGCCGCTTTGGCCCCTCTGGGGCCAACGTCCTGACTTTC,CASRFGPSGANVLTF,NA,TRBJ2-6,TRBV19
TGTGCCAGCAGTGAAGGTACCTACGAGCAGTACTTC,CASSEGTYEQYF,NA,TRBJ2-7,TRBV2
TGTGCCAGCGGTAAAAGTGCCGCCTACTTCACCGGGGAGCTGTTTTTT,CASGKSAAYFTGELFF,NA,TRBJ2-2,TRBV2
TGTGCCAACAAAGAAAGGGGGGGGCACAATGAGCAGTTCTTC,CANKERGGHNEQFF,NA,TRBJ2-1,TRBV2
TGTGCCAGTAGATGGGGCCTCGCGGGAGGCTACACCTTC,CASRWGLAGGYTF,NA,TRBJ1-2,TRBV19
TGTGCCAGCAGCCGTACCTACGAGCAGTACTTC,CASSRTYEQYF,NA,TRBJ2-7,TRBV28
TGCGCCAGCAGCGGAGGGACAGCACGGGGTAATGAGCAGTTCTTC,CASSGGTARGNEQFF,NA,TRBJ2-1,TRBV5-1
TGTGCCAGCAGCAAAGACAGGGGGGGGTACAATGAGCAGTTCTTC,CASSKDRGGYNEQFF,NA,TRBJ2-1,TRBV21-1
TGTGCCAGCAGGGGGGACATAGATGGCTACACCTTC,CASRGDIDGYTF,NA,TRBJ1-2,TRBV27
TGTGCCAGCAGTGACGACATACTCTATGGCTACACCTTC,CASSDDILYGYTF,NA,TRBJ1-2,TRBV25-1
TGTGCCAGCAGGACTAGCGGGGGGGCTCGGGAGACCCAGTACTTC,CASRTSGGARETQYF,TRBD2,TRBJ2-5,TRBV7-9
TGTGCCAGCAGTACAGGGAACACTGAAGCTTTCTTT,CASSTGNTEAFF,NA,TRBJ1-1,TRBV6-5
TGTGCCAGCAGCTTATCGGGGGTGGATGGCTACACCTTC,CASSLSGVDGYTF,NA,TRBJ1-2,TRBV7-3
TGTGCCAGCTCACCAGGACAGGGGGCTGGAAACACCATATATTTT,CASSPGQGAGNTIYF,TRBD1,TRBJ1-3,TRBV18
TGTGCCAGCAGCTCCCGCACTAGCGGGGGGGCCGGGGCCCAGTACTTC,CASSSRTSGGAGAQYF,TRBD2,TRBJ2-5,TRBV7-2
TGTGCCAGCAGTCATAACTGGGGCTCATACGAGCAGTACTTC,CASSHNWGSYEQYF,NA,TRBJ2-7,TRBV28
TGTGCCAGCAGCCTTTGGACTAGCGGGGTTGCAGATACGCAGTATTTT,CASSLWTSGVADTQYF,TRBD2,TRBJ2-3,TRBV11-2
TGTGCCAGCAGCTCGGGACAGGGTAACTATGGCTACACCTTC,CASSSGQGNYGYTF,TRBD1,TRBJ1-2,TRBV5-4
TGTGCCAGCAAGTGGCGGGGGGGCTATGGTGAGCAGTTCTTC,CASKWRGGYGEQFF,TRBD2,TRBJ2-1,TRBV6-5
TGTGCCAGCAGCTCCAGGCCGACAGGGGAGGGTAGCAATCAGCCCCAGCATTTT,CASSSRPTGEGSNQPQHF,TRBD1,TRBJ1-5,TRBV7-8
TGTGCTAGTGGTTTGGGACAGGGGGATTACAATGAGCAGTTCTTC,CASGLGQGDYNEQFF,TRBD1,TRBJ2-1,TRBV12-5
TGTGCCAACAGGGACAGGGGTTTCAATCAGCCCCAGCATTTT,CANRDRGFNQPQHF,TRBD1,TRBJ1-5,TRBV15
TGTGCCAGCAGCGTAAAATTCTGGAGCTCCTACAATGAGCAGTTCTTC,CASSVKFWSSYNEQFF,NA,TRBJ2-1,TRBV9
TGTGCCAGCAGCCCCGACAGGGATGAGCAGTTCTTC,CASSPDRDEQFF,TRBD1,TRBJ2-1,TRBV11-1
TGTGCCAGCAGCCAAGTAACGGGGGGGCTTCAAGAGACCCAGTACTTC,CASSQVTGGLQETQYF,TRBD2,TRBJ2-5,TRBV14
TGCAGCGTTGAATACGACATCCCTTACGAGCAGTACTTC,CSVEYDIPYEQYF,NA,TRBJ2-7,TRBV29-1
TGTGCCAGCAGTTACTCATTCGACAGGGGGTGCTATGGCTACACCTTC,CASSYSFDRGCYGYTF,TRBD1,TRBJ1-2,TRBV6-6
TGTGCCTGGAACAGGGCCGGGACTGAAGCTTTCTTT,CAWNRAGTEAFF,NA,TRBJ1-1,TRBV30